This is a list of T cell receptor beta chains from one sample in a study of T cells in Graves' hyperthyroidism and ophthalmopathy. TCRdb re-analysed the multiplex PCR reads in MiXCR, keeping a single row per CDR3 protein. The sample records around 350,000 distinct CDR3 sequences, 19% being singletons. Sequencing was carried out using blood. The receptors here all came from a woman between 18 and 29 years old with Graves' hyperthyroidism. The CDR3 runs from the conserved cysteine through the conserved F or W. The D gene is left open where the match is weak. Expanded clones are given a class, and other clones once, few, many or no size at all.

abundance	v_gene	j_gene	d_gene	CDR3nt	CDR3aa
many	TRBV6-5	TRBJ1-1	.	TGTGCCAGCGGTTTGAACACGAACACTGAAGCTTTCTTT	CASGLNTNTEAFF
.	TRBV11-2	TRBJ1-3	.	TGTGCCAGCAGCGTACAGGGAGGCACTGGAAACACCATATATTTT	CASSVQGGTGNTIYF
many	TRBV2	TRBJ2-7	TRBD1	TGTGCCAGCATAATGGGACAGGGAGCGAACGAGCAGTACTTC	CASIMGQGANEQYF
.	TRBV10-3	TRBJ2-5	TRBD1	TGTGCCATCAGTGAGATTGGACAGGGGAAGGGAAGAGAGACCCAGTACTTC	CAISEIGQGKGRETQYF
many	TRBV12-3/TRBV12-4	TRBJ1-1	.	TGTGCCAGCAGTTTTTCCCGGAGGGGCACTGAAGCTTTCTTT	CASSFSRRGTEAFF
few	TRBV24-1	TRBJ1-1	.	TGTGCCACCAGTGCTGGAGGCACTGAAGCTTTCTTT	CATSAGGTEAFF
many	TRBV10-3	TRBJ1-1	.	TGTGCCATCAGACGGGCCCAAGAGGAAGCTTTCTTT	CAIRRAQEEAFF
.	TRBV20-1	TRBJ2-7	TRBD1	TGCAGTCAGACAGGGGCAACTACCTACGAGCAGTACTTC	CSQTGATTYEQYF
.	TRBV28	TRBJ2-5	TRBD2	TGTGCCAGCAGTTTAGAGATAGCGGGGCAAGAGACCCAGTACTTC	CASSLEIAGQETQYF
.	TRBV11-1	TRBJ1-1	.	TGTGCCAGCAGCTTAAACGGGCAGTGGGGAAACACTGAAGCTTTCTTT	CASSLNGQWGNTEAFF
.	TRBV27	TRBJ2-5	.	TGTGCCAGCAGTTTATCGTGTGCGGGGGCGTTGGAGACCCAGTACTTC	CASSLSCAGALETQYF
many	TRBV2	TRBJ1-5	.	TGTGCCAGCAGTGAAGGGCAGGGGCGAGGGCAGCCCCAGCATTTT	CASSEGQGRGQPQHF
many	TRBV20-1	TRBJ2-7	.	TGCAGTGCTACAGACAGCACTACCCTCTACGAGCAGTACTTC	CSATDSTTLYEQYF
many	TRBV10-3	TRBJ2-6	TRBD2	TGTGCCATCAGTGATGGGGCTAGCGGGGGTCTTAGTGGGGCCAACGTCCTGACTTTC	CAISDGASGGLSGANVLTF
many	TRBV6-1	TRBJ1-1	TRBD1	TGTGCCAGCAGGAGAGGGACAGGTCAAGCTTTCTTT	CASRRGTGQAFF
many	TRBV20-1	TRBJ2-5	.	TGCTTAGCCCGCCGGGACACCGGAGGAGAGACCCAGTACTTC	CLARRDTGGETQYF
.	TRBV18	TRBJ2-2	TRBD1	TGTGCCAGCTCACCCGGACAGGGGGCAGGCGCCGGGGAGCTGTTTTTT	CASSPGQGAGAGELFF
.	TRBV6-2/TRBV6-3	TRBJ1-2	.	TGTGCCAGCAGTTACATACCCGACGGCGGGGGCTACACCTTC	CASSYIPDGGGYTF
many	TRBV28	TRBJ1-5	.	TGTGCCCTCCAAGGAGGGGTGGGACAGCCCCAGCATTTT	CALQGGVGQPQHF
.	TRBV6-1	TRBJ2-7	.	TGTGCCAGCAGTGGTCACTGGACCAGGGGAAACTACGAGCAGTACTTC	CASSGHWTRGNYEQYF
many	TRBV6-1	TRBJ1-5	.	TGTGCCAGCAGTGTTCTGGGAACGGGCAATCAGCCCCAGCATTTT	CASSVLGTGNQPQHF
.	TRBV20-1	TRBJ1-2	.	TGCAGTGCTATCCCTTATGGCTACACCTTC	CSAIPYGYTF